The entry below describes one TCR beta chain. The target antigen is unknown. Template for every sorted-subset replicate PCR totaled approximately 0.2 ug DNA, roughly 30,000 T cell genomes. Profiled with immunoSEQ multiplex PCR; TCRdb holds only in-frame clones, not every one. The sample includes about 2.4 million clones, around nine tenths of them seen just once. The data were obtained in a study of shared clonotypes between healthy human individuals. Whole-study results and caveats: Generation probability values for non-shared clonotypes were lower than those for clonotypes shared by all four donors.

Donors were healthy HIV-negative adults without recently reported acute infections or vaccinations. Per germline, CDR1 MNHEY and CDR2 SVGAGI. This CDR3 comprises 12 residues. Material: naive CD4+ T cells sorted from blood. As for subset: CD45RA+ positively selected. The chain recombines TRBV6-5 with TRBJ2-3, with TRBD2 identical over 7 bases. The J call could be wrong; TRBJ2-5 is a better fit for the DNA end. The sequence derives from a man younger than 35 in good health. CDR3 DNA sequence: TGTGCCAGCAGTCTTAGCGGGGAGACCCAGTACTTC. It translates to CASSLSGETQYF.